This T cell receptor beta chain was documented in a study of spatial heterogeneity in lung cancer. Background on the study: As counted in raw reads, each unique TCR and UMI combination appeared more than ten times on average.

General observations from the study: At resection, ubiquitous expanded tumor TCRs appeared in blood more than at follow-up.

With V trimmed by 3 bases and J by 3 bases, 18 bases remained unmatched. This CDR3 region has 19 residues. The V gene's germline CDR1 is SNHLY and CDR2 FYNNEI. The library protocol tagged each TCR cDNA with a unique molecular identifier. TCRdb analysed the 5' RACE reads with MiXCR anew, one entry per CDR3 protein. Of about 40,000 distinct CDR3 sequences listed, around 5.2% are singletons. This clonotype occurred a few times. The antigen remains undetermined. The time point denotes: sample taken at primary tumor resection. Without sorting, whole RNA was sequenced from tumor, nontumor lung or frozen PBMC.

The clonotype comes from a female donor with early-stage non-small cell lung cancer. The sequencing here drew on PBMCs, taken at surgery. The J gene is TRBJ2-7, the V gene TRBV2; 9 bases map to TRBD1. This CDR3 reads CASSDVGTGPLPGYYEQYF. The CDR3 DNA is TGTGCCAGCAGTGACGTCGGGACAGGGCCGCTCCCAGGATACTACGAGCAGTACTTC.